This entry is about one T cell receptor (beta chain). The target antigen is unknown. These data come from a study of OX40 agonist ivuxolimab in advanced cancers. About the study: Among those enrolled, mean age was about 63 years (range 23 to 79) and 82.7% were male. Eligibility rules accepted prior anti-PD-1, anti-PD-L1 or anti-CTLA-4 therapy, and 30% to 40% had some.

The assay was immunoSEQ multiplex PCR, and TCRdb's table has in-frame clones only and misses some. The profile covers nearly 95,000 clones, with roughly 94% appearing a single time and roughly 2.8% taken by the ten largest. Study results and caveats: Researchers report that CD8+ T cells had, on average, more expanded clones than CD4+. At doses 0.1 to 3.0 mg/kg, CD4+ and CD8+ clones expanded.

The specimen was CD4+ or CD8+ T cells sorted from blood, collected in a trial of the OX40 agonist ivuxolimab. The origin of this receptor is an adult with an advanced solid tumor such as melanoma, head and neck, liver or kidney cancer.

CDR3 region: CASSPGALQYF. CDR3 bases: TGTGCCAGCTCACCTGGGGCGCTGCAGTACTTC. The V call is TRBV18, the J call TRBJ2-7, with D perhaps matching TRBD1 (5 bases). V gave up 3 bases and J gave up 9 bases, with 9 bases separating them. The CDR3 is 11 amino acids. Germline CDR1 is KGHSH and CDR2 is LQKENI.